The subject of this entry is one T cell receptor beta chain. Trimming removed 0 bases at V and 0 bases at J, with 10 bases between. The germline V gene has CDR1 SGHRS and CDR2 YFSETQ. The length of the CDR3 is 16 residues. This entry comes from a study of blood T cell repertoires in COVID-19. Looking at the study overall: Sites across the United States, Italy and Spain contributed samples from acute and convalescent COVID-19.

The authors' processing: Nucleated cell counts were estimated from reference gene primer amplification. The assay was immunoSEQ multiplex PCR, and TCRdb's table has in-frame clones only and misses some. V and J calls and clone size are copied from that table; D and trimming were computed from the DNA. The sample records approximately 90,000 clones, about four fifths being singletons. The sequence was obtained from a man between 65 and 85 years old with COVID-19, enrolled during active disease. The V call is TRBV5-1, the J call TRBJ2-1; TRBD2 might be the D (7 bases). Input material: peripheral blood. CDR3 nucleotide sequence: TGCGCCAGCAGCTTGGCCGGGGGGCCCTCCTACAATGAGCAGTTCTTC. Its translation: CASSLAGGPSYNEQFF.